This T cell receptor (beta chain) was sequenced for a study of control samples from healthy donors and cancer patients. CDR1 is LGHNA and CDR2 is YSLEER in the germline V gene. The V and J ends lost 2 bases and 5 bases respectively, with 27 bases between them. The CDR3 covers 19 residues. Measured with immunoSEQ multiplex PCR; TCRdb has only the in-frame clones, and not every one. The sample holds 65,000 to 90,000 clones, about 89% seen once. This receptor was taken from a woman aged 45-65 years with colorectal cancer. This rearrangement joins TRBV4-3 to TRBJ1-1; TRBD1 is a possible D gene (6 bases). Source material: PBMCs. The CDR3 sequence is CASSQKMALGGALLTEAFF. The DNA for the CDR3 is TGCGCCAGCAGCCAAAAGATGGCCCTGGGGGGGGCTTTGCTTACTGAAGCTTTCTTT.